Listed below are T cell receptor beta chains from one sample, sequenced in a study of identical twins. TCRdb re-called the 5' RACE reads with MiXCR, one entry per CDR3 protein. The sample shows nearly 650,000 distinct CDR3 sequences, around 7.5% of them seen only once. The data were also submitted as part of a second study, on yellow fever vaccine responses in identical twins.

Sequenced input: PBMCs. These receptor sequences come from a woman under 30 in good health. The CDR3 runs from the conserved cysteine through the conserved F or W. The D gene is left open where the match is weak. Part of the rows lack a size; the others show once, few, many or a class for expanded clones.

CDR3,DNA,size,J,V,D
CASSDARGVWYGYTF,TGTGCCAGCAGCGATGCCAGGGGGGTTTGGTATGGCTACACCTTC,few,TRBJ1-2,TRBV7-9,TRBD1
CASNPLGSPLHF,TGTGCCAGCAACCCGCTGGGGTCACCCCTCCACTTT,many,TRBJ1-6,TRBV28,.
CASSWGLAEQFF,TGCGCCAGCAGCTGGGGGCTAGCGGAGCAGTTCTTC,.,TRBJ2-1,TRBV5-1,.
CASSHPPSTDASTDTQYF,TGCGCCAGCAGCCATCCCCCGAGTACAGACGCTAGCACAGATACGCAGTATTTT,many,TRBJ2-3,TRBV4-1,.
CASSLDLDSPYEQYF,TGTGCCAGCAGCTTAGATCTCGACTCCCCCTACGAGCAGTACTTC,.,TRBJ2-7,TRBV11-2,.
CASSSVAGVKNEQFF,TGTGCCAGCAGCTCGGTAGCGGGGGTTAAGAATGAGCAGTTCTTC,.,TRBJ2-1,TRBV7-6,TRBD2
CASSLSRRETQYF,TGTGCCAGCAGTTTATCGCGTAGGGAGACCCAGTACTTC,few,TRBJ2-5,TRBV27,.
CASNEAGGANEQFF,TGTGCCAGCAACGAAGCGGGGGGCGCCAATGAGCAGTTCTTC,few,TRBJ2-1,TRBV28,TRBD2
CASSLLPALGANVLTF,TGTGCCAGCAGCTTACTCCCCGCTCTGGGGGCCAACGTCCTGACTTTC,.,TRBJ2-6,TRBV7-8,.
CASSGGAGNEQFF,TGTGCCAGCAGCGGGGGGGCTGGCAATGAGCAGTTCTTC,.,TRBJ2-1,TRBV7-9,.
CASSQGSRREKLFF,TGCGCCAGCAGCCAAGGCTCCCGACGGGAAAAACTGTTTTTT,many,TRBJ1-4,TRBV4-1,.
CASSSASGSHNEQYF,TGTGCCAGCAGCTCGGCGTCCGGGAGTCACAACGAGCAGTACTTC,few,TRBJ2-7,TRBV6-2/TRBV6-3,.
CASSEYGGGQIAYEQYF,TGTGCCAGCAGTGAATACGGCGGGGGACAGATAGCCTACGAGCAGTACTTC,many,TRBJ2-7,TRBV25-1,.
CASSVRLFQETQYF,TGTGCCAGCAGTGTGAGGTTGTTCCAAGAGACCCAGTACTTC,.,TRBJ2-5,TRBV2,.
CASSPRDRGLNEQFF,TGCGCCAGCAGCCCCCGGGACAGGGGGCTCAATGAGCAGTTCTTC,many,TRBJ2-1,TRBV5-1,TRBD1
CASSYQAGWDSPLHF,TGTGCCAGCAGTTACCAAGCAGGTTGGGATTCACCCCTCCACTTT,.,TRBJ1-6,TRBV6-5,.